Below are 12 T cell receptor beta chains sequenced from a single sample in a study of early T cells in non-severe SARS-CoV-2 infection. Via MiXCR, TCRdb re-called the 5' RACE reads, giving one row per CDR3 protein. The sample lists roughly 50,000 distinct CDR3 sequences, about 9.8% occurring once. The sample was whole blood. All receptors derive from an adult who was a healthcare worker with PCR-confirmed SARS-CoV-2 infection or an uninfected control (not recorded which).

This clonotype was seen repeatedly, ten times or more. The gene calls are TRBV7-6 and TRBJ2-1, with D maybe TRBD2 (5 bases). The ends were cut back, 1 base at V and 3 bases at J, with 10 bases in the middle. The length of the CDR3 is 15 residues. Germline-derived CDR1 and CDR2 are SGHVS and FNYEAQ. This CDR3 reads CASSLETGIYNEQFF. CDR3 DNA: TGTGCCAGCAGCTTAGAAACCGGGATCTACAATGAGCAGTTCTTC.

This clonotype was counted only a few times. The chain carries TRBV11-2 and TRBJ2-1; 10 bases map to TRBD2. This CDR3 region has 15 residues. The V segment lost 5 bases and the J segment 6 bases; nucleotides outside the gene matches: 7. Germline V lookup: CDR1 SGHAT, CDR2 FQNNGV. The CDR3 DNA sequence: TGTGCCAGCAGCGTTGCTAGCGGGGGTTTCAATGAGCAGTTCTTC. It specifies CASSVASGGFNEQFF.

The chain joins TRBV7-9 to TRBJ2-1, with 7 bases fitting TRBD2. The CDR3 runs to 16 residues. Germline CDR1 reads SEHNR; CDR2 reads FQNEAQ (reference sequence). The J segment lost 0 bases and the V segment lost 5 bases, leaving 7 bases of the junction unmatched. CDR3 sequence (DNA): TGTGCCAGCAGCCCGGGAGGCGGGAGCTCCTACAATGAGCAGTTCTTC. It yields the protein CASSPGGGSSYNEQFF.

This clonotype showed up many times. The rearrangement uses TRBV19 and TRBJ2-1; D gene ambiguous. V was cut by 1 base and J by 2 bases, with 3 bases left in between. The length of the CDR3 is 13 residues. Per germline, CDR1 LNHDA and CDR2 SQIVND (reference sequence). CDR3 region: CASSIVAYNEQFF. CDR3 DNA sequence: TGTGCCAGTAGTATAGTTGCCTACAATGAGCAGTTCTTC.

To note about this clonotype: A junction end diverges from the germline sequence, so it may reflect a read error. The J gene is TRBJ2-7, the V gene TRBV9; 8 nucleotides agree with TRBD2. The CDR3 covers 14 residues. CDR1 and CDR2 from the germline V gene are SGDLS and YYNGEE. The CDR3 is CASSPLAGPYELYF. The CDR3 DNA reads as TGTGCCAGCAGCCCTTTAGCGGGGCCCTACGAGCTGTACTTC.

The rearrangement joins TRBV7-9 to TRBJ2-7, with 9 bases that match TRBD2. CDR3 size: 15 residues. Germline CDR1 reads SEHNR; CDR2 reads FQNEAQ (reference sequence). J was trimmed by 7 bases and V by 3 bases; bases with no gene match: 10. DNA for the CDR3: TGTGCCAGCAGCTTCGAAGCTAGCGGGATGTATGAGCAGTACTTC. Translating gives CASSFEASGMYEQYF.

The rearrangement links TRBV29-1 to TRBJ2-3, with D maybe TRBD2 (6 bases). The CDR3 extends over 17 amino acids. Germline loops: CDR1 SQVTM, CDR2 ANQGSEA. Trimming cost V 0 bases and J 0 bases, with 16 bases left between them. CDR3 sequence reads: CSVEDFLIAASTDTQYF. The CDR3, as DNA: TGCAGCGTTGAAGATTTCCTGATAGCGGCTAGCACAGATACGCAGTATTTT.

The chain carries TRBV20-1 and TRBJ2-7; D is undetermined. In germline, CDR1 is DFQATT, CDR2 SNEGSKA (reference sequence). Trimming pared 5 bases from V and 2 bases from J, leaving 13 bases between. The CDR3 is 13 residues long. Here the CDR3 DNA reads TGCAGTGCTGGGGTCCCTCAAACCTACGAGCAGTACTTC. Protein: CSAGVPQTYEQYF.

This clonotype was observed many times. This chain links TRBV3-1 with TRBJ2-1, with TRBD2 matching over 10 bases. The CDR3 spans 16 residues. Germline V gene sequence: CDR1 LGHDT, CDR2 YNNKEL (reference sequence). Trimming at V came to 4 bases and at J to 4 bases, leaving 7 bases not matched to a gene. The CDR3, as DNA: TGTGCCAGCAGCCGATCTAGCGGGAGCAGGTACAATGAGCAGTTCTTC. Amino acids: CASSRSSGSRYNEQFF.

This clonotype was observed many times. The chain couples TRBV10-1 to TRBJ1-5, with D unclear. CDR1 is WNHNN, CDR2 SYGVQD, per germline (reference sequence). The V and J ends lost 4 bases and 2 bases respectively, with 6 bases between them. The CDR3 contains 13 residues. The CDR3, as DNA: TGCGCCAGCAGTGTAGAGGGCAATCAGCCCCAGCATTTT. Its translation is CASSVEGNQPQHF.

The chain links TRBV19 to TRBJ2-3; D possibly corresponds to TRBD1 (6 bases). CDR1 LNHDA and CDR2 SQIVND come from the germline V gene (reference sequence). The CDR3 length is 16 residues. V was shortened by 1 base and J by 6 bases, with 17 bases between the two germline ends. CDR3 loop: CASSIGETGERDTQYF. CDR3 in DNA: TGTGCCAGTAGTATAGGCGAGACAGGAGAACGCGATACGCAGTATTTT.

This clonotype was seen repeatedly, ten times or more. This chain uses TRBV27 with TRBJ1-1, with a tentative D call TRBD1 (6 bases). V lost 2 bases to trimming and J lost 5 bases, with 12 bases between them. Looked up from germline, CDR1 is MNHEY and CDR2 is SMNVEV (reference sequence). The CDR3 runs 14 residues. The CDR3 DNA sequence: TGTGCCAGCAGTTTAAGGGGGATCCGGACTGAAGCTTTCTTT. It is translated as CASSLRGIRTEAFF.